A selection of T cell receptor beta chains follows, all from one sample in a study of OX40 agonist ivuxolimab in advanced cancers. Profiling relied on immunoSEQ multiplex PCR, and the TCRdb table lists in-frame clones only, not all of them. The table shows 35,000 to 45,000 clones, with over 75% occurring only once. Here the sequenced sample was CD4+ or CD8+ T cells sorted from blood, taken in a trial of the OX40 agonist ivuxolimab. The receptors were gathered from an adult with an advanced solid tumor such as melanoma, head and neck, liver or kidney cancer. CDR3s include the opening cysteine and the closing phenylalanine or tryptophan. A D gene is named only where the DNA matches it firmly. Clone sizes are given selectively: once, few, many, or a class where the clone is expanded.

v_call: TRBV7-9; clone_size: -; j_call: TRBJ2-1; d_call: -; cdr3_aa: CASSAGRSPYNEQFF; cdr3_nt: TGTGCCAGCAGCGCCGGACGGTCGCCCTACAATGAGCAGTTCTTC
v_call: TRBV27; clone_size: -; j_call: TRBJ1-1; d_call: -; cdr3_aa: CASSLDQMALNTEAFF; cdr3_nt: TGTGCCAGCAGTTTAGACCAGATGGCTTTGAACACTGAAGCTTTCTTT
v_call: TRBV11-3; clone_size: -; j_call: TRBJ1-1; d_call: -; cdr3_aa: CASSGGRNFNTEAFF; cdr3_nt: TGTGCCAGCAGCGGCGGGCGAAATTTCAACACTGAAGCTTTCTTT
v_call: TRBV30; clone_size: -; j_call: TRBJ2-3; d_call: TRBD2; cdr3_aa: CAWSRLAGVPDTQYF; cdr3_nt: TGTGCCTGGAGTCGACTAGCGGGAGTGCCAGATACGCAGTATTTT
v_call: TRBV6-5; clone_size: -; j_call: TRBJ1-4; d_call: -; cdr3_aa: CASSYSRQKKGEKLFF; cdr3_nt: TGTGCCAGCAGTTACTCGAGACAGAAAAAGGGAGAAAAACTGTTTTTT
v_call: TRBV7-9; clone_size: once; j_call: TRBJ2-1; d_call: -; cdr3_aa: CASSLESTVSYNEQFF; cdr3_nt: TGTGCCAGCAGCTTAGAATCGACAGTTTCCTACAATGAGCAGTTCTTC
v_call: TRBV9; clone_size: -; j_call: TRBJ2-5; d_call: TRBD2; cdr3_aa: CASSISGGSGETQYF; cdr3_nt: TGTGCCAGCAGCATTAGCGGGGGGTCGGGAGAGACCCAGTACTTC
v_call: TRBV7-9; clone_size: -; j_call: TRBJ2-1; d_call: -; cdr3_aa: CASSNHRDHYYNEQFF; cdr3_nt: TGTGCCAGCAGCAACCACAGGGACCATTACTACAATGAGCAGTTCTTC
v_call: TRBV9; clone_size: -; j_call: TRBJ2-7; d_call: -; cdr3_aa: CASSVGDGGWDEQYF; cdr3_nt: TGTGCCAGCAGCGTAGGGGACGGTGGATGGGACGAGCAGTACTTC
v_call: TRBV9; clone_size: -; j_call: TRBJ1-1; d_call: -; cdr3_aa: CASSVGASLGTEAFF; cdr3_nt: TGTGCCAGCAGCGTAGGGGCCTCTCTGGGCACTGAAGCTTTCTTT
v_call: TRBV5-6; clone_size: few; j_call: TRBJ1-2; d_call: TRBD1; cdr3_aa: CASSFPDRVYYGYTF; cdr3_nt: TGTGCCAGCAGCTTTCCGGACAGGGTGTACTATGGCTACACCTTC
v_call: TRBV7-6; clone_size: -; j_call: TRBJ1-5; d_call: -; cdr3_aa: CASSLYTGSNQPQHF; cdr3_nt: TGTGCCAGCAGCCTATATACAGGGAGCAATCAGCCCCAGCATTTT
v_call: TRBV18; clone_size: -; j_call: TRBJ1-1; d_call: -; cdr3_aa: CASSPRRGTEAFF; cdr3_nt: TGTGCCAGCTCACCACGAAGGGGCACTGAAGCTTTCTTT
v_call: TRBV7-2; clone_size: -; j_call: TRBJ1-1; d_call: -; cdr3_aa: CASSRTAVTEAFF; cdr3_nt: TGTGCCAGCAGCCGGACAGCCGTCACTGAAGCTTTCTTT
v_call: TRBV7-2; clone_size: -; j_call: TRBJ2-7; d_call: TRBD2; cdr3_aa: CASSWAGGGRGYEQYF; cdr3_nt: TGCGCCAGCAGCTGGGCGGGAGGGGGCAGAGGGTACGAGCAGTACTTC
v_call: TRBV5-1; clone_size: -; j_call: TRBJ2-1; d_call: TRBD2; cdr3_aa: CASSLRSAGGTLYNEQFF; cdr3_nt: TGCGCCAGCAGCTTACGCTCAGCGGGAGGGACACTCTACAATGAGCAGTTCTTC
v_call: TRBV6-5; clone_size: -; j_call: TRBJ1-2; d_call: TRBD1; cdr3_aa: CASRQGVAGYTF; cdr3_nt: TGTGCCAGCAGACAGGGGGTGGCTGGCTACACCTTC
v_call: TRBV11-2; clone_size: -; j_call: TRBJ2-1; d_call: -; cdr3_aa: CASSLGVVYEQFF; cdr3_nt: TGTGCCAGCAGCTTAGGGGTGGTATACGAGCAGTTCTTC
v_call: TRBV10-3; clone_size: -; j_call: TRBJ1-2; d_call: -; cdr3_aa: CAISEGNYGYTF; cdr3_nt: TGTGCCATCAGTGAGGGAAACTATGGCTACACCTTC
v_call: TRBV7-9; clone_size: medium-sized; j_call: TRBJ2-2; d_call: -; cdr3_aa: CASSSGLDRELFF; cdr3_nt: TGTGCCAGCAGCTCGGGACTCGATAGGGAGCTGTTTTTT
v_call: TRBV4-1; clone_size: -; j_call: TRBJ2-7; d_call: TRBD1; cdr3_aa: CASSQVQGARPYEQYF; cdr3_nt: TGCGCCAGCAGCCAGGTACAGGGGGCCCGACCCTACGAGCAGTACTTC
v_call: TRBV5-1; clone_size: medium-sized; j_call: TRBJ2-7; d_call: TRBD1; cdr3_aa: CASSTQGAEQYF; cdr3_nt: TGCGCCAGCAGTACCCAGGGGGCCGAGCAGTACTTC
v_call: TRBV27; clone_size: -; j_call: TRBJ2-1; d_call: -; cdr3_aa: CASSTSVSYNEQFF; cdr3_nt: -
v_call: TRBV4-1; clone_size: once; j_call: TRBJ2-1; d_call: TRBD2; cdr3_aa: CASSQATLAGVNEQFF; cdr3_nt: TGCGCCAGCAGCCAAGCGACACTAGCGGGAGTAAATGAGCAGTTCTTC
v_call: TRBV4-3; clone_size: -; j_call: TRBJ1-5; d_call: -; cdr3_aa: CASSQERLNQPQHF; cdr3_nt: TGCGCCAGCAGCCAAGAACGGTTGAATCAGCCCCAGCATTTT
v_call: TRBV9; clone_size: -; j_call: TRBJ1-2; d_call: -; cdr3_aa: CASSALQGNYGYTF; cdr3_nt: TGTGCCAGCAGCGCGCTCCAGGGAAACTATGGCTACACCTTC
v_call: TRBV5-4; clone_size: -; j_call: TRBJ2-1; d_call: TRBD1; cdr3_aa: CASSFFRDRGYNEQFF; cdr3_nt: TGTGCCAGCAGCTTCTTCAGGGACAGGGGCTACAATGAGCAGTTCTTC
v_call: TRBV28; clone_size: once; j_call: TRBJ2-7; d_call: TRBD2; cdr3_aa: CASSGMGGRLAGRYEQYF; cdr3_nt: TGTGCCAGCAGTGGCATGGGCGGGAGATTAGCGGGAAGGTACGAGCAGTACTTC
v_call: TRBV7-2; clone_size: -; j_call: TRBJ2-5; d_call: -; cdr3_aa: CASRGPRDIQETQYF; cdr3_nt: TGTGCCAGCCGTGGGCCGCGGGACATCCAAGAGACCCAGTACTTC
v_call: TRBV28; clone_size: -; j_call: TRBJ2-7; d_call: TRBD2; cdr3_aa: CASSFILAAYEQYF; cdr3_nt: TGTGCCAGCAGTTTCATTCTAGCGGCCTACGAGCAGTACTTC
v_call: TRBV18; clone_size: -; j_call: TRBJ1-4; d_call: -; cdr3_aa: CASSPRQGPEGEKLFF; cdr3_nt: TGTGCCAGCTCACCACGCCAAGGACCGGAGGGGGAAAAACTGTTTTTT
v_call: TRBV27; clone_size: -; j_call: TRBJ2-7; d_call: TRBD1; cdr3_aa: CASSPGQGYEQYF; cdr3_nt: TGTGCCAGCAGCCCTGGACAGGGTTACGAGCAGTACTTC
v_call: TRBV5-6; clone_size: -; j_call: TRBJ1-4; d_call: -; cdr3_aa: CASSLGVNEKLFF; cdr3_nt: TGTGCCAGCAGCTTGGGAGTTAATGAAAAACTGTTTTTT
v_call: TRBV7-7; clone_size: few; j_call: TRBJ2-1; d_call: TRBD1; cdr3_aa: CASSLYWTGVGNEQFF; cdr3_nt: TGTGCTAGCAGCCTTTACTGGACAGGGGTGGGCAATGAGCAGTTCTTC
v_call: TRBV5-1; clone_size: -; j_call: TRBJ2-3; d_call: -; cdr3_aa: CASSIDGEQTDTQYF; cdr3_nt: TGCGCCAGCAGTATTGACGGCGAGCAGACAGATACGCAGTATTTT
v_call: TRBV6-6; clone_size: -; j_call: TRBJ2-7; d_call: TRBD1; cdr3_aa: CASRPTGPTYEQYF; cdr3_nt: TGTGCCAGCAGACCGACAGGGCCTACCTACGAGCAGTACTTC
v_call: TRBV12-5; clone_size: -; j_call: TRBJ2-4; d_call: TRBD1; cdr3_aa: CASGRPRTGGVNIQYF; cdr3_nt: TGTGCTAGTGGCCGACCGAGGACAGGCGGAGTAAACATTCAGTACTTC
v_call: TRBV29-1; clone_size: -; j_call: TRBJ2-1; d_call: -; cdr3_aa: CSVDGGVITELF; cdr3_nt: TGCAGCGTTGACGGTGGGGTTATTACGGAGCTCTTC
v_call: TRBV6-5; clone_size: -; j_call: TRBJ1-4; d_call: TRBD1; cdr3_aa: CASSRGLSNEKLFF; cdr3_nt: TGTGCCAGCAGTAGGGGGCTCAGTAATGAAAAACTGTTTTTT
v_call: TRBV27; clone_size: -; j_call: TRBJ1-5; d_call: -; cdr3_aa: CASSPRGVEVGQPQHF; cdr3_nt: TGTGCCAGCAGTCCCCGAGGGGTTGAGGTTGGTCAGCCCCAGCATTTT
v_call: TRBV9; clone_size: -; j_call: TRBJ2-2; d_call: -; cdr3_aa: CASSAHRDLGTGELFF; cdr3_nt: TGTGCCAGCAGCGCCCACAGGGATCTGGGGACCGGGGAGCTGTTTTTT
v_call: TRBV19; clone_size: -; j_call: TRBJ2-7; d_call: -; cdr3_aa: CASSRDGSYEQYF; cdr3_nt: TGTGCCAGTAGCCGGGACGGTTCCTACGAGCAGTACTTC
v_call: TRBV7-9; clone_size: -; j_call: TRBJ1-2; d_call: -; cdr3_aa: CASSLRTAPPGGYTF; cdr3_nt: TGTGCCAGCAGCTTAAGGACAGCTCCCCCGGGGGGCTACACCTTC
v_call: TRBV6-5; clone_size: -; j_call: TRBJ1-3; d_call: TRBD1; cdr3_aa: CASTSGQGENTIYF; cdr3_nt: TGTGCCAGCACCTCCGGACAGGGAGAAAACACCATATATTTT
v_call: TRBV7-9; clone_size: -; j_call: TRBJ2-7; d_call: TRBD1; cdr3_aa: CASSQIPGQGIHEQYF; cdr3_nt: TGTGCCAGCAGCCAAATCCCGGGACAGGGGATCCACGAGCAGTACTTC